Listed below are T cell receptor beta chains from one sample, sequenced in a study of OX40 agonist ivuxolimab in advanced cancers. TCRdb's table, derived via immunoSEQ multiplex PCR, lists solely in-frame clones and lacks some. The data show about 36,000 clones, around two thirds seen once. The sequencing here drew on CD4+ or CD8+ T cells sorted from blood, taken in a trial of the OX40 agonist ivuxolimab. These TCRs come from an adult with an advanced solid tumor such as melanoma, head and neck, liver or kidney cancer. The CDR3 runs from the conserved cysteine through the conserved F or W. D genes are given only for firm matches. The size entry is marked missing in some rows and otherwise reads once, few, many or a size class.

j_call d_call clone_size v_call cdr3_aa cdr3_nt
TRBJ2-2 TRBD1 NA TRBV6-1 CASRRQGANTGELFF TGTGCCAGCAGGAGACAGGGCGCGAACACCGGGGAGCTGTTTTTT
TRBJ1-5 NA NA TRBV18 CASSINVGGNQPQHF TGTGCCAGCTCAATAAATGTGGGCGGCAATCAGCCCCAGCATTTT
TRBJ1-2 NA NA TRBV7-9 CASSLIRGPNYGYTF TGTGCCAGCAGCTTAATCCGCGGGCCTAACTATGGCTACACCTTC
TRBJ2-2 NA few TRBV29-1 CSAYGQTNTGELFF TGCAGCGCCTACGGACAGACGAACACCGGGGAGCTGTTTTTT
TRBJ2-2 TRBD1 NA TRBV19 CASSIPRTGGGGELFF TGTGCCAGTAGTATCCCTCGGACAGGGGGTGGCGGGGAGCTGTTTTTT
TRBJ2-5 NA NA TRBV18 CASSLDLSIETQYF TGTGCCAGCTCACTCGACCTTTCCATAGAGACCCAGTACTTC
TRBJ1-2 NA NA TRBV7-9 CASSLVRGGDGYTF TGTGCCAGCAGCTTAGTCAGGGGAGGCGATGGCTACACCTTC
TRBJ1-5 TRBD1 NA TRBV6-5 CASSSGTGGKAQHF TGTGCCAGCAGTTCCGGGACAGGGGGAAAGGCCCAGCATTTT
TRBJ2-2 TRBD2 NA TRBV5-6 CASSTTSGGAGGELFF TGTGCCAGCAGCACGACTAGCGGGGGGGCCGGCGGGGAGCTGTTTTTT
TRBJ2-5 NA NA TRBV9 CASSVDLGQETQYF TGTGCCAGCAGCGTAGATCTAGGCCAAGAGACCCAGTACTTC
TRBJ1-1 NA NA TRBV19 CASSELPGQLNTEAFF TGTGCCAGTAGCGAGCTGCCGGGACAATTGAACACTGAAGCTTTCTTT
TRBJ1-3 NA NA TRBV7-6 CASSDTYSGNTIYF TGTGCCAGCAGCGACACTTACTCTGGAAACACCATATATTTT
TRBJ2-5 NA NA TRBV18 CASSPWGAVLSKKETQYF TGTGCCAGCTCACCATGGGGTGCTGTGTTATCGAAGAAAGAGACCCAGTACTTC
TRBJ2-2 NA NA TRBV5-4 CASSTDTGELFF TGTGCCAGCTCAACCGACACCGGGGAGCTGTTTTTT
TRBJ1-1 NA once TRBV7-9 CASSNPQGLAFF TGTGCCAGCAGCAATCCCCAGGGGTTGGCTTTCTTT
TRBJ1-2 NA NA TRBV4-1 CASSQDVSGGWGYTF TGCGCCAGCAGCCAAGATGTTTCGGGGGGTTGGGGCTACACCTTC
TRBJ2-5 NA few TRBV7-9 CASSLMGSRYQETQYF TGTGCCAGCAGCTTAATGGGGTCACGGTACCAAGAGACCCAGTACTTC
TRBJ1-1 NA NA TRBV6-1 CASSPQRNTEAFF TGTGCCAGCAGTCCGCAGAGAAACACTGAAGCTTTCTTT
TRBJ1-2 TRBD1 NA TRBV11-2 CASSHTQGYYGYTF TGTGCCAGCAGCCACACACAGGGGTATTATGGCTACACCTTC
TRBJ1-5 NA NA TRBV5-1 CASSLVPGQPQHF TGCGCCAGCAGCTTGGTGCCGGGACAACCCCAGCATTTT
TRBJ1-1 NA NA TRBV27 CASSPQPGVTEAFF TGTGCCAGCAGTCCACAACCAGGGGTCACTGAAGCTTTCTTT
TRBJ2-1 NA NA TRBV7-2 CASIDPSRGTYNEQFF TGTGCCAGCATCGACCCAAGCCGGGGCACCTACAATGAGCAGTTCTTC
TRBJ1-2 TRBD1 NA TRBV5-6 CASSFGTGGGYTF TGTGCCAGCAGCTTCGGGACAGGGGGTGGCTACACCTTC
TRBJ1-6 NA once TRBV6-4 CASKWRSYNSPLHF TGTGCCAGCAAGTGGCGGTCCTATAATTCACCCCTCCACTTT
TRBJ1-6 NA NA TRBV13 CASSLGGINSPLHF TGTGCCAGCAGCTTAGGGGGGATTAATTCACCCCTCCACTTT
TRBJ1-1 NA NA TRBV14 CASSQEYRTNTEAFF TGTGCCAGCAGCCAAGAGTACAGGACAAACACTGAAGCTTTCTTT
TRBJ1-3 NA NA TRBV11-2 CASSLGGPSGNTIYF TGTGCCAGCAGCTTAGGTGGGCCCTCTGGAAACACCATATATTTT
TRBJ1-4 NA NA TRBV4-2 CASSQGEFFATNEKLFF TGTGCCAGCAGCCAAGGAGAGTTCTTTGCAACTAATGAAAAACTGTTTTTT
TRBJ1-2 TRBD1 NA TRBV2 CASTPTGPIYGYTF TGTGCCAGCACCCCGACAGGGCCTATCTATGGCTACACCTTC
TRBJ2-1 NA once TRBV29-1 CSVAKGGNEQFF TGCAGCGTTGCAAAGGGGGGCAATGAGCAGTTCTTC
TRBJ2-2 NA few TRBV5-5 CASSRPTADGELFF TGTGCCAGCAGCCGACCGACAGCGGACGGGGAGCTGTTTTTT
TRBJ2-4 TRBD2 NA TRBV6-1 CASSEEVGIAGAQSSIQYF TGTGCCAGCAGTGAAGAGGTCGGAATAGCGGGGGCTCAGAGTTCCATTCAGTACTTC
TRBJ2-7 NA NA TRBV5-6 CASSPRGYEQYF TGTGCCAGCAGCCCGCGGGGATACGAGCAGTACTTC
TRBJ2-1 NA NA TRBV2 CASSEALHLVSSYNEQFF TGTGCCAGCAGTGAAGCCCTCCATCTGGTTAGCTCCTACAATGAGCAGTTCTTC
TRBJ2-1 NA NA TRBV2 CASRGQPRLNNEQFF TGTGCCAGCAGAGGACAGCCTCGTCTGAACAATGAGCAGTTCTTC
TRBJ1-1 NA NA TRBV7-2 CASSYDSPNTEAFF TGTGCCAGCAGCTACGACAGCCCGAACACTGAAGCTTTCTTT
TRBJ2-1 TRBD2 NA TRBV4-2 CASSQDGGLAVPFF TGTGCCAGCAGCCAAGATGGTGGGCTAGCGGTCCCGTTCTTC
TRBJ1-5 NA NA TRBV7-6 CASSLGALRGQPQHF TGTGCCAGCAGCTTAGGGGCTCTTAGGGGTCAGCCCCAGCATTTT
TRBJ2-3 NA once TRBV5-8 CASSLDGASGTDTQYF TGTGCCAGCAGCTTGGATGGCGCTAGCGGCACAGATACGCAGTATTTT
TRBJ1-2 TRBD1 NA TRBV9 CASSPSVGTGGILNGYTF TGTGCCAGCAGCCCCTCGGTTGGGACAGGGGGAATTTTGAATGGCTACACCTTC
TRBJ2-7 TRBD1 NA TRBV4-1 CASSQSRGHEQYF TGCGCCAGCAGCCAATCCAGGGGGCACGAGCAGTACTTC
TRBJ1-2 TRBD1 NA TRBV7-3 CASSPSPTGNGYTF TGTGCCAGCAGCCCGTCCCCGACAGGGAATGGCTACACCTTC
TRBJ1-4 NA NA TRBV5-1 CASSTSAGVNEKLFF TGCGCCAGCAGCACCTCCGCGGGTGTTAATGAAAAACTGTTTTTT
TRBJ1-1 NA few TRBV5-1 CASSLDHQTAFF TGCGCCAGCAGCTTGGATCACCAGACGGCTTTCTTT
TRBJ1-2 NA NA TRBV15 CATSRDRTQSYGYTF TGTGCCACCAGCAGAGATAGGACGCAGTCCTATGGCTACACCTTC
TRBJ2-3 TRBD2 NA TRBV7-9 CASNRGGLTDTQYF TGTGCCAGCAACCGCGGGGGGCTCACAGATACGCAGTATTTT
TRBJ2-3 TRBD1 once TRBV7-2 CASSFTTRQGNTQYF TGTGCCAGCAGCTTCACTACCAGACAGGGAAATACGCAGTATTTT
TRBJ1-3 TRBD1 NA TRBV6-1 CASSAPVAGGGNTIYF TGTGCCAGCAGTGCCCCGGTGGCAGGGGGAGGAAACACCATATATTTT
TRBJ1-4 NA NA TRBV5-1 CASSVGSNNYNEKLFF TGCGCCAGCAGCGTCGGGTCTAACAACTATAATGAAAAACTGTTTTTT
TRBJ1-6 NA NA TRBV12-1 CASSFAARGVSPLHF TGTGCCAGCAGCTTTGCGGCCAGGGGTGTTTCACCCCTCCACTTT
TRBJ1-2 NA NA TRBV9 CASSVYGFGYTF TGTGCCAGCAGCGTGTACGGGTTTGGCTACACCTTC
TRBJ2-7 TRBD1 NA TRBV6-5 CASSLVGGNSEQYF TGTGCCAGCAGTTTGGTAGGGGGCAACTCCGAGCAGTACTTC
TRBJ1-5 NA few TRBV27 CASRLLREYGNQPQHF TGTGCCAGCCGTCTATTGAGGGAATACGGCAATCAGCCCCAGCATTTT
TRBJ1-2 NA NA TRBV14 CASSPAGISYGYTF TGTGCCAGCAGCCCGGCAGGGATTAGTTATGGCTACACCTTC
TRBJ2-3 NA NA TRBV10-1 CASTFRDKTDTQYF TGCGCCAGCACCTTCCGGGACAAAACAGATACGCAGTATTTT
TRBJ2-2 NA NA TRBV27 CASSLSMGMNTGELFF TGTGCCAGCAGTTTATCTATGGGGATGAACACCGGGGAGCTGTTTTTT
TRBJ1-1 NA NA TRBV27 CASSFHKLAFF TGTGCCAGCAGTTTTCACAAGTTGGCTTTCTTT
TRBJ2-5 NA NA TRBV5-5 CASSPNPGETQYF TGTGCCAGCAGCCCAAATCCGGGGGAGACCCAGTACTTC
TRBJ2-3 NA NA TRBV28 CASSLVRVFSTDTQYF TGTGCCAGCAGTTTAGTACGGGTTTTTAGCACAGATACGCAGTATTTT